A single sample is the source of the 29 T cell receptor beta chains below, sequenced in a study of T cell repertoires in aging, cancer and after chemotherapy. Rearranged V-D-J TRB sequences were amplified with a mixed TRB-A/B primer pool. TCRdb independently ran MiXCR on the multiplex PCR reads; one entry per CDR3 protein. Among roughly 6,400 distinct CDR3 sequences listed, around 50% were seen once. Amplification of TCR beta used genomic DNA extracted from peripheral blood. The source material was blood. These receptors were taken from a human donor with a solid tumor.

The rearrangement joins TRBV20-1 to TRBJ2-7; D may be TRBD2 (6 bases). The CDR3 runs 14 residues. Looked up from germline, CDR1 is DFQATT and CDR2 is SNEGSKA (reference sequence). The germline V and J ends were trimmed by 3 bases and 7 bases, with 19 bases remaining between them. The CDR3 sequence: CSASPSGGLTEQYF. In DNA form, the CDR3 reads TGCAGTGCTAGTCCCTCTGGAGGGTTAACGGAGCAGTACTTC.

In the case of this clonotype: The junction does not match germline at one end; this may be a read error. The chain couples TRBV11-2 to TRBJ1-5; D is undetermined. Germline assignment: CDR1 SGHAT and CDR2 FQNNGV. There are 13 residues in the CDR3. CDR3 region: CASSQVGDQPQHF. DNA for the CDR3: TGCGCCAGCAGCCAAGTTGGAGATCAGCCCCAGCATTTT.

The chain is built from TRBV7-9 and TRBJ2-3; D unclear. The CDR3 covers 12 residues. Germline CDR1 and CDR2: SEHNR and FQNEAQ (reference sequence). Trimming cost V 8 bases and J 10 bases, with 16 bases left between them. The CDR3 DNA reads TGTGCCAGCTCTTGGTCAAAGGCGGCGCAGTATTTT. It yields the protein CASSWSKAAQYF.

V usage is TRBV7-2 and J usage is TRBJ2-2, with 7 bases identical to TRBD1. Trimming took 3 bases from V and 4 from J; bases not matched to a gene: 2. Germline V gene sequence: CDR1 SGHTA, CDR2 FQGNSA. There are 14 residues in the CDR3. In DNA, the CDR3 is TGTGCCAGCAGCTTGGGACAGACCACCGGGGAGCTGTTTTTT. This gives the protein CASSLGQTTGELFF.

The chain employs TRBV11-2 and TRBJ1-2; D is possibly TRBD1 (6 bases). Trimming shortened V by 4 bases and J by 0 bases, and 18 bases separated the two germline ends. The CDR3 is 17 residues long. CDR1 is SGHAT and CDR2 is FQNNGV in the germline V gene. CDR3 region: CASSSLTGRLANYGYTF. As DNA, the CDR3 is TGTGCCAGCAGCTCCTTGACAGGCCGCTTAGCTAACTATGGCTACACCTTC. Full variable domain (remainder filled in from reference TRBV11-2 and TRBJ1-2): EAGVAQSPRYKIIEKRQSVAFWCNPISGHATLYWYQQILGQGPKLLIQFQNNGVVDDSQLPKDRFSAERLKGVDSTLKIQPAKLEDSAVYLCASSSLTGRLANYGYTFGSGTRLTVV.

This clonotype was seen only once. V gene TRBV10-3 combines with J gene TRBJ2-2, with 8 bases that match TRBD2. The germline gives CDR1 ENHRY, CDR2 SYGVKD. Germline trimming cut 7 bases from V and 5 bases from J; bases unmatched to any gene: 6. The CDR3 runs 14 residues. The CDR3 coding sequence is TGTGCCATCAAAGCGGGAGTTGAAACCGGGGAGCTGTTTTTT. Encoded protein: CAIKAGVETGELFF.

This chain connects TRBV5-1 to TRBJ1-3, with 8 bases matching TRBD1. The V segment lost 0 bases and the J segment 2 bases; nucleotides outside the gene matches: 1. Germline CDR1 is SGHRS and CDR2 is YFSETQ. CDR3 size: 15 residues. Here the CDR3 DNA reads TGCGCCAGCAGCTTGGAGACAGGGGCTGGAAACACCATATATTTT. It translates to CASSLETGAGNTIYF.

The chain combines TRBV5-1 with TRBJ1-3; D not resolved. The CDR3 consists of 14 residues. The V gene's germline CDR1 is SGHRS and CDR2 YFSETQ. Trimming stripped 6 bases from V and 0 bases from J, with 10 bases between. DNA for the CDR3: TGCGCCAGCAATACGGGAGACTCTGGAAACACCATATATTTT. This encodes CASNTGDSGNTIYF.

This clonotype rates as medium-sized. The chain couples TRBV29-1 to TRBJ1-2, with TRBD1 as a possible D gene (5 bases). This CDR3 region has 14 residues. CDR1 SQVTM and CDR2 ANQGSEA come from the germline V gene. V was cut by 6 bases and J by 1 base, with 15 bases left in between. The CDR3: CSVYSTRVNYGYTF. The CDR3 DNA reads TGCAGCGTGTATTCGACCAGGGTTAACTATGGCTACACCTTC.

The chain joins TRBV6-2 or TRBV6-3 to TRBJ2-7; D not resolved. Germline CDR1 is MNHEY and CDR2 is SVGEGT. Trimming stripped 6 bases from V and 3 bases from J, with 18 bases between. The CDR3 length is 15 residues. The CDR3 loop is CASRESATANYEQYF. The DNA for the CDR3 is TGTGCCAGCAGGGAGAGCGCTACGGCCAACTACGAGCAGTACTTC.

The rearrangement uses TRBV15 and TRBJ2-1, with 12 bases aligning to TRBD2. The germline gives CDR1 LNHNV, CDR2 YYDKDF (reference sequence). V lost 1 base to trimming and J lost 4 bases; unmatched junction nucleotides: 2. This CDR3 comprises 16 residues. The CDR3 region has the DNA TGTGCCACCAGCAGAGGGACTAGCGGGGTTTACAATGAGCAGTTCTTC. The encoded protein is CATSRGTSGVYNEQFF. Filled out from reference TRBV15 and TRBJ2-1, the complete variable domain reads DAMVIQNPRYQVTQFGKPVTLSCSQTLNHNVMYWYQQKSSQAPKLLFHYYDKDFNNEADTPDNFQSRRPNTSFCFLDIRSPGLGDTAMYLCATSRGTSGVYNEQFFGPGTRLTVL.

This rearrangement joins TRBV27 to TRBJ2-7; 7 bases match TRBD1. The CDR3 consists of 12 residues. Germline lookup yields CDR1 MNHEY and CDR2 SMNVEV (reference sequence). Trimming removed 2 bases from V and 10 bases from J; junction bases left unmatched: 5. CDR3 sequence: CASSLPGQEQYF. CDR3 coding DNA: TGTGCCAGCAGTTTACCCGGACAGGAACAGTACTTC.

This chain uses TRBV29-1 with TRBJ2-5, with TRBD2 matching over 7 bases. Trimming cost V 7 bases and J 4 bases; bases outside gene matches: 6. The CDR3 runs 12 residues. Germline loops: CDR1 SQVTM, CDR2 ANQGSEA. The DNA for the CDR3 is TGCAGCGCTCGACTAGCCCCAGAGACCCAGTACTTC. Its protein product is CSARLAPETQYF.

The DNA of the CDR3 is TGTGCCTGGGGCGTGGGAGTCTCTGGAAACACCATATATTTT. Translation: CAWGVGVSGNTIYF. The chain combines TRBV30 with TRBJ1-3; no firm D call. Germline CDR1 GTSNPN, CDR2 SVGIG (reference sequence). The CDR3 consists of 14 residues. Trimming stripped 5 bases from V and 0 bases from J, with 11 bases between.

This clonotype was found a few times. The genes are TRBV27 and TRBJ1-2; D not resolved. V lost 1 base and J 4 bases, leaving 7 bases between the germline ends. The CDR3 runs to 13 residues. Per the germline V gene, CDR1 is MNHEY and CDR2 is SMNVEV (reference sequence). CDR3 residues: CASSLYSSYGYTF. For the CDR3, the DNA is TGTGCCAGCAGTTTATACAGCTCCTATGGCTACACCTTC.

The V gene is TRBV28, the J gene TRBJ2-7; D is undetermined. CDR3 length equals 12 residues. Germline V gene sequence: CDR1 MDHEN, CDR2 SYDVKM. Trimming shortened V by 10 bases and J by 2 bases, and 12 bases separated the two germline ends. In nucleotides, the CDR3 is TGTGCCATCTCCCCGACGACCTACGAGCAGTACTTC. Residues: CAISPTTYEQYF. The full variable domain, its missing parts supplied by reference TRBV28 and TRBJ2-7, is DVKVTQSSRYLVKRTGEKVFLECVQDMDHENMFWYRQDPGLGLRLIYFSYDVKMKEKGDIPEGYSVSREKKERFSLILESASTNQTSMYLCAISPTTYEQYFGPGTRLTVT.

The chain joins TRBV5-4 to TRBJ2-5, with TRBD2 matching over 11 bases. Trimming at V came to 4 bases and at J to 2 bases, leaving 4 bases not matched to a gene. This CDR3 spans 15 amino acids. Germline CDR1 is SGHNT and CDR2 is YYREEE (reference sequence). In DNA form, the CDR3 reads TGTGCCAGCAGCACCGGGACTAGCGGACAAGAGACCCAGTACTTC. This encodes CASSTGTSGQETQYF.

The chain combines TRBV19 with TRBJ2-1; 9 bases fit TRBD2. Looked up from germline, CDR1 is LNHDA and CDR2 is SQIVND (reference sequence). Unmatched junction bases numbered 10, after V lost 3 bases and J lost 4 bases. This CDR3 region has 17 residues. The DNA of the CDR3 is TGTGCCAGTAGTATGGGTCTAGCGGGACTCGGGTACAATGAGCAGTTCTTC. It specifies CASSMGLAGLGYNEQFF. Drawing the rest from reference TRBV19 and TRBJ2-1, the complete variable domain is DGGITQSPKYLFRKEGQNVTLSCEQNLNHDAMYWYRQDPGQGLRLIYYSQIVNDFQKGDIAEGYSVSREKKESFPLTVTSAQKNPTAFYLCASSMGLAGLGYNEQFFGPGTRLTVL.

This clonotype was counted between two and nine times. J is TRBJ2-5 and V is TRBV7-2; the D is unclear. The germline V gene has CDR1 SGHTA and CDR2 FQGNSA. V lost 1 base, J lost 3 bases, and 6 bases lay in between. There are 13 residues in the CDR3. The CDR3 loop is CASSLGGEETQYF. In nucleotides, the CDR3 is TGTGCCAGCAGCTTAGGTGGTGAAGAGACCCAGTACTTC. The complete variable domain, with remaining parts taken from reference TRBV7-2 and TRBJ2-5, reads GAGVSQSPSNKVTEKGKDVELRCDPISGHTALYWYRQSLGQGLEFLIYFQGNSAPDKSGLPSDRFSAERTGGSVSTLTIQRTQQEDSAVYLCASSLGGEETQYFGPGTRLLVL.

The sample holds a few counts of this clonotype. The J gene is TRBJ1-2, the V gene TRBV7-9; D perhaps matches TRBD1 (6 bases). Germline V gene sequence: CDR1 SEHNR, CDR2 FQNEAQ (reference sequence). The CDR3 is 12 residues long. V was clipped by 1 base and J by 7 bases, with 7 bases between them. The CDR3 protein is CASSLDRAGYTF. Here the CDR3 DNA reads TGTGCCAGCAGCTTAGACAGGGCTGGCTACACCTTC.

The chain is built from TRBV7-3 and TRBJ2-1; possibly TRBD2 for D (7 bases). Germline CDR1 SGHTA, CDR2 FQGTGA. CDR3 length: 20 residues. V was trimmed by 2 bases and J by 5 bases, leaving 28 bases between them. The CDR3 protein is CASSLEGRGGRGGRDNEQFF. For the CDR3, the DNA is TGTGCCAGCAGCTTAGAAGGGCGGGGCGGGAGAGGGGGAAGGGACAATGAGCAGTTCTTC.

The gene calls are TRBV6-2 or TRBV6-3 and TRBJ1-2; D is possibly TRBD1 (5 bases). The CDR3 totals 16 residues. Trimming pared 8 bases from V and 0 bases from J, leaving 19 bases between. CDR1 is MNHEY, CDR2 SVGEGT, per germline. CDR3 amino acids: CASSEMGTVANYGYTF. CDR3 nucleotide sequence: TGTGCCAGCTCAGAAATGGGGACGGTTGCTAACTATGGCTACACCTTC.

This clonotype was seen once. This chain connects TRBV5-5 to TRBJ1-3; D not resolved. The V and J ends lost 2 bases and 6 bases respectively, with 12 bases between them. This CDR3 spans 14 amino acids. CDR1 is SGHKS and CDR2 is YYEKEE in the germline V gene (reference sequence). This chain's CDR3 is CASSLPGMANTIYF. In DNA form, the CDR3 reads TGTGCCAGCAGCTTACCCGGGATGGCAAACACCATATATTTT.

The gene calls are TRBV7-9 and TRBJ2-1; 9 bases align to TRBD2. CDR3 size: 16 residues. V shed 1 base, J shed 10 bases, and the junction held 11 bases outside the gene matches. Germline V gives CDR1 SEHNR, CDR2 FQNEAQ (reference sequence). In DNA form, the CDR3 reads TGTGCCAGCAGCTTAGGTGTGGCGGGAGGGTTCTTGGAGCAGTTCTTC. Residues: CASSLGVAGGFLEQFF.

The chain is built from TRBV6-5 and TRBJ2-1; TRBD2 matches at 7 bases. Germline assignment: CDR1 MNHEY and CDR2 SVGAGI. The CDR3 consists of 17 residues. V was clipped by 4 bases and J by 5 bases; unmatched bases: 14. This CDR3 reads CASSLLRSGLIHNEQFF. The CDR3 DNA sequence: TGTGCCAGCAGTTTACTCCGATCGGGACTAATCCACAATGAGCAGTTCTTC.

The chain uses TRBV5-6 and TRBJ2-2, with D tentatively TRBD1 (6 bases). V lost 2 bases and J 2 bases, leaving 13 bases between the germline ends. This CDR3 is built from 16 residues. CDR1 and CDR2 (germline): SGHDT, YYEEEE. The CDR3 is CASSFWGRVNTGELFF. The CDR3 DNA sequence: TGTGCCAGCAGCTTCTGGGGGCGGGTTAACACCGGGGAGCTGTTTTTT. Full variable domain (rest looked up from reference TRBV5-6 and TRBJ2-2): DAGVTQSPTHLIKTRGQQVTLRCSPKSGHDTVSWYQQALGQGPQFIFQYYEEEERQRGNFPDRFSGHQFPNYSSELNVNALLLGDSALYLCASSFWGRVNTGELFFGEGSRLTVL.

The chain uses TRBV11-2 and TRBJ2-5; D not resolved. The end of the DNA fits TRBJ2-1 better, so the J call may be wrong. Looked up from germline, CDR1 is SGHAT and CDR2 is FQNNGV. This CDR3 comprises 14 residues. The CDR3 reads CASSLDPTLWEQFF. The CDR3 DNA is TGTGCCAGCAGCTTAGATCCTACCCTCTGGGAGCAGTTCTTC.

A few counts support this clonotype. This CDR3 reads CASSAHLNTEAFF. CDR3 nucleotides: TGTGCCAGCAGTGCCCACTTGAACACTGAAGCTTTCTTT. The rearrangement links TRBV6-6 to TRBJ1-1; D ambiguous. The V end lost 5 bases, the J end lost 0 bases, and 7 bases lay between the germline ends. CDR1 is MNHNY and CDR2 is SVGAGI in the germline V gene (reference sequence). CDR3 size: 13 residues.

The rearrangement links TRBV5-1 to TRBJ1-1, with TRBD1 matching over 7 bases. In germline, CDR1 is SGHRS, CDR2 YFSETQ. J lost 3 bases, V lost 4 bases, and 6 bases had no gene match. This CDR3 spans 14 amino acids. CDR3 coding DNA: TGCGCCAGCAGCCAGGGACAGCTCTACACTGAAGCTTTCTTT. Translated, it gives CASSQGQLYTEAFF.